These T cell receptor beta chains were read from a single sample in a study of blood T cells in healthy people across ages. TCRdb reanalysed the 5' RACE reads using MiXCR and keeps one entry per CDR3 protein. The sample consists of some 940,000 distinct CDR3 sequences, roughly 29% of them appearing once. The sample also formed part of further work on T cells of mothers and their children.

The sequencing input was blood. The receptors here all came from a woman aged 40 to 55 in good health. Each CDR3 is given with its conserved first and last residue. Fields, in order: D gene, V gene, J gene, clone size, CDR3 protein, CDR3 DNA. A D gene is named only where the DNA matches it firmly. Expanded clones are given a class, and other clones once, few, many or no size at all.

d_call: NA; v_call: TRBV24-1; j_call: TRBJ2-7; clone_size: few; cdr3_aa: CATSDPVQGHEQYF; cdr3_nt: TGTGCCACCAGTGACCCCGTACAGGGACACGAGCAGTACTTC
d_call: NA; v_call: TRBV10-3; j_call: TRBJ2-1; clone_size: NA; cdr3_aa: CATGGVGEQFF; cdr3_nt: TGTGCCACCGGTGGGGTAGGTGAGCAGTTCTTC
d_call: NA; v_call: TRBV5-1; j_call: TRBJ2-5; clone_size: few; cdr3_aa: CASSGKRQLQETQYF; cdr3_nt: TGCGCCAGCAGCGGTAAGCGACAGCTCCAAGAGACCCAGTACTTC
d_call: TRBD2; v_call: TRBV4-2; j_call: TRBJ2-1; clone_size: once; cdr3_aa: CASSHDGGGRHNEQFF; cdr3_nt: TGTGCCAGCAGCCACGATGGCGGGGGACGACACAATGAGCAGTTCTTC
d_call: TRBD2; v_call: TRBV7-2; j_call: TRBJ2-1; clone_size: NA; cdr3_aa: CASSLAGPSGGFGDEQFF; cdr3_nt: TGTGCCAGCAGCTTAGCTGGGCCTAGCGGGGGGTTCGGGGATGAGCAGTTCTTC
d_call: NA; v_call: TRBV18; j_call: TRBJ2-5; clone_size: NA; cdr3_aa: CASSGRNGLTGLRQTQYF; cdr3_nt: TGTGCCAGCTCAGGGAGAAACGGACTTACAGGGCTACGGCAGACCCAGTACTTC
d_call: TRBD1; v_call: TRBV29-1; j_call: TRBJ1-2; clone_size: many; cdr3_aa: CSVERDRGRTGYTF; cdr3_nt: TGCAGCGTTGAGAGGGACAGGGGGCGCACTGGCTACACCTTC
d_call: TRBD2; v_call: TRBV5-6; j_call: TRBJ2-1; clone_size: NA; cdr3_aa: CASSSWGGGSYNEQFF; cdr3_nt: TGTGCCAGCAGCTCGTGGGGCGGGGGGTCTTACAATGAGCAGTTCTTC
d_call: NA; v_call: TRBV20-1; j_call: TRBJ2-5; clone_size: NA; cdr3_aa: CSAKRGGETQYF; cdr3_nt: TGCAGTGCCAAGAGGGGAGGAGAGACCCAGTACTTC
d_call: NA; v_call: TRBV7-9; j_call: TRBJ2-5; clone_size: few; cdr3_aa: CASSSTRTFPQETQYF; cdr3_nt: TGTGCCAGCAGCTCAACCAGGACCTTCCCCCAAGAGACCCAGTACTTC
d_call: NA; v_call: TRBV7-2; j_call: TRBJ2-1; clone_size: few; cdr3_aa: CASRPPGIGANEQFF; cdr3_nt: TGTGCCAGCAGGCCCCCGGGAATAGGGGCCAATGAGCAGTTCTTC
d_call: NA; v_call: TRBV3-1; j_call: TRBJ2-1; clone_size: NA; cdr3_aa: CASSQPTGGQFF; cdr3_nt: TGTGCCAGCAGCCAACCCACCGGGGGGCAGTTCTTC
d_call: TRBD2; v_call: TRBV2; j_call: TRBJ2-7; clone_size: NA; cdr3_aa: CASKLFGGGADEQYF; cdr3_nt: TGTGCCAGCAAGTTGTTCGGCGGGGGGGCGGACGAGCAGTACTTC
d_call: TRBD2; v_call: TRBV4-1; j_call: TRBJ2-7; clone_size: few; cdr3_aa: CASSQSSGETYEQYF; cdr3_nt: TGCGCCAGCAGCCAGAGTAGCGGGGAGACCTACGAGCAGTACTTC
d_call: NA; v_call: TRBV7-2; j_call: TRBJ1-2; clone_size: many; cdr3_aa: CASGYAWGYYGYTF; cdr3_nt: TGTGCCAGCGGCTACGCGTGGGGGTACTATGGCTACACCTTC
d_call: TRBD1; v_call: TRBV25-1; j_call: TRBJ1-1; clone_size: NA; cdr3_aa: CASSGSTGPTEAFF; cdr3_nt: TGTGCCAGCAGTGGATCGACAGGGCCCACTGAAGCTTTCTTT
d_call: NA; v_call: TRBV28; j_call: TRBJ2-3; clone_size: few; cdr3_aa: CASSLSRVTQYF; cdr3_nt: TGTGCCAGCAGCCTATCACGGGTTACGCAGTATTTT
d_call: NA; v_call: TRBV5-1; j_call: TRBJ1-1; clone_size: NA; cdr3_aa: CASSLEVFGSSTEAFF; cdr3_nt: TGCGCCAGCAGCTTGGAAGTGTTTGGGTCCTCCACTGAAGCTTTCTTT
d_call: NA; v_call: TRBV20-1; j_call: TRBJ2-2; clone_size: once; cdr3_aa: CSARGWGGPGELFF; cdr3_nt: TGCAGTGCTAGAGGTTGGGGGGGCCCCGGGGAGCTGTTTTTT
d_call: NA; v_call: TRBV28; j_call: TRBJ1-1; clone_size: NA; cdr3_aa: CASSKPYSGSEAFF; cdr3_nt: TGTGCCAGCAGTAAACCTTATTCGGGCAGTGAAGCTTTCTTT